These 20 T cell receptor beta chains were sequenced from one sample in a study of neurological immune-mediated disorders. MiXCR, applied by TCRdb to the 5' RACE reads, yields one record per CDR3 protein. This sample has about 74,000 distinct CDR3 sequences, with approximately 5.2% found just once. Sequenced material: PBMCs. Source of these receptors: a young man with multiple sclerosis.

This clonotype was seen repeatedly, ten times or more. J is TRBJ2-6 and V is TRBV7-3; TRBD1 aligns across 9 bases. Germline CDR1 and CDR2: SGHTA and FQGTGA. J was trimmed by 0 bases and V by 3 bases; bases with no gene match: 6. The CDR3 runs 18 residues. The CDR3: CASSFGQGLFSGANVLTF. CDR3 DNA: TGTGCCAGCAGCTTCGGACAGGGGCTGTTCTCTGGGGCCAACGTCCTGACTTTC.

This clonotype was counted at least ten times. The chain uses TRBV24-1 and TRBJ2-3, with a possible D match to TRBD2 (6 bases). The CDR3 runs to 15 residues. Germline CDR1 and CDR2: KGHDR and SFDVKD. Trimming stripped 5 bases from V and 4 bases from J, with 15 bases between. CDR3 in amino acids: CATSVSGRGADTQYF. CDR3 bases: TGTGCCACCAGTGTTAGCGGTCGGGGAGCAGATACGCAGTATTTT.

This clonotype was counted ten times or more. V usage is TRBV10-3 and J usage is TRBJ1-5; 7 nucleotides agree with TRBD1. This CDR3 has 13 amino acids. The junction had 10 bases not matched to a gene; V was cut back by 10 bases and J by 7 bases. CDR1 and CDR2 (germline): ENHRY, SYGVKD. CDR3 region: CATARDSVQPQHF. CDR3 coding DNA: TGTGCCACCGCGCGGGACAGCGTACAGCCCCAGCATTTT.

This clonotype was picked up many times. The genes are TRBV15 and TRBJ2-1, with D possibly called TRBD1 or TRBD2 (5 bases each). The V and J ends lost 1 base and 0 bases respectively, with 10 bases between them. Per germline, CDR1 LNHNV and CDR2 YYDKDF (reference sequence). The CDR3 extends over 16 amino acids. The CDR3 DNA reads as TGTGCCACCAGCAGAGCTCGGGACGGCTCCTACAATGAGCAGTTCTTC. It encodes CATSRARDGSYNEQFF.

This clonotype was seen ten or more times. The rearrangement uses TRBV5-1 and TRBJ2-7; possibly TRBD2 for D (6 bases). CDR1 is SGHRS and CDR2 is YFSETQ in the germline V gene. V shed 3 bases and J shed 5 bases, with 15 bases lying between them. CDR3 length: 14 residues. The CDR3 region has the DNA TGCGCCAGCAGCTGGCTAGCGAAGGTGAACGAGCAGTACTTC. Encoded protein: CASSWLAKVNEQYF. The full variable domain, its missing parts supplied by reference TRBV5-1 and TRBJ2-7, is KAGVTQTPRYLIKTRGQQVTLSCSPISGHRSVSWYQQTPGQGLQFLFEYFSETQRNKGNFPGRFSGRQFSNSRSEMNVSTLELGDSALYLCASSWLAKVNEQYFGPGTRLTVT.

There are many counts of this clonotype. The genes are TRBV21-1 and TRBJ2-1; no DNA check was done on the table's D call, TRBD2. TRBV21-1 is tagged as a pseudogene. The CDR3 runs 18 residues. The DNA for the CDR3 is TGTGCCAGCAGCAAAGTACATCGTGGGGGACTAGCGTTCAATGAGCAGTTCTTC. This translates into CASSKVHRGGLAFNEQFF.

This clonotype was recorded many times. The chain recombines TRBV5-1 with TRBJ2-5; D is unclear. Trimming pared 3 bases from V and 2 bases from J, leaving 14 bases between. The CDR3 length is 15 residues. CDR1 SGHRS and CDR2 YFSETQ come from the germline V gene. This CDR3 is CASSYGPVGQETQYF. The CDR3 nucleotides read TGCGCCAGCAGCTATGGTCCGGTGGGACAAGAGACCCAGTACTTC.

This clonotype was seen at least ten times. This chain joins TRBV9 and TRBJ1-4, with D possibly being TRBD1 (5 bases). This CDR3 has 16 amino acids. CDR1 and CDR2 from the germline V gene are SGDLS and YYNGEE. V shed 1 base and J shed 5 bases, with 15 bases lying between them. The CDR3 DNA reads as TGTGCCAGCAGCGTAATCAGACAGAGAATGAATGAAAAACTGTTTTTT. It specifies CASSVIRQRMNEKLFF.

There are many counts of this clonotype. This sequence joins TRBV15 and TRBJ2-2; TRBD1 is a possible D gene (5 bases). The V end was cut by 1 base, the J end by 3 bases, with 15 bases between. This CDR3 has 17 amino acids. Germline-derived CDR1 and CDR2 are LNHNV and YYDKDF (reference sequence). The CDR3 reads CATSRADMGLYTGELFF. CDR3 nucleotides: TGTGCCACCAGCAGAGCCGACATGGGGCTGTACACCGGGGAGCTGTTTTTT.

This clonotype was counted many times. This chain connects TRBV7-9 to TRBJ2-5; unclear D gene. Germline V gene data show CDR1 as SEHNR and CDR2 as FQNEAQ (reference sequence). V dropped 7 bases and J dropped 5 bases, with 14 bases sitting between them. The CDR3 runs 13 residues. CDR3 amino acids: CASIESNEETQYF. The DNA for the CDR3 is TGTGCCAGCATCGAATCTAACGAGGAGACCCAGTACTTC.

This clonotype has ten or more counts. The chain carries TRBV27 and TRBJ1-2; perhaps TRBD1 as D (5 bases). The CDR3 has 14 residues. Between the trimmed V and J ends, which lost 6 bases and 4 bases, there was a span of 15 bases. The germline V gene encodes CDR1 MNHEY and CDR2 SMNVEV (reference sequence). The CDR3 loop is CASSANGAGYGYTF. The CDR3 DNA is TGTGCCAGCAGCGCTAACGGGGCCGGCTATGGCTACACCTTC.

This clonotype was counted at least ten times. J is TRBJ2-7 and V is TRBV5-1; 9 nucleotides agree with TRBD1. V lost 0 bases and J lost 4; bases outside the gene matches: 2. Germline CDR1 reads SGHRS; CDR2 reads YFSETQ. The CDR3 has 14 residues. The CDR3 nucleotides read TGCGCCAGCAGCTTGGAGGGGACAGGGTACGAGCAGTACTTC. It translates to CASSLEGTGYEQYF.

Remarks on this clonotype: One end of the junction does not line up with germline, which may come from a read error. The CDR3 region is CASSPGQGTSPLNF. CDR3 sequence (DNA): TGTGCCAGCAGTCCGGGACAGGGGACTTCACCCCTCAACTTT. The chain links TRBV6-1 to TRBJ1-6, with 10 bases aligning to TRBD1. The CDR3 is 14 residues long. The germline V gene encodes CDR1 MNHNS and CDR2 SASEGT.

This clonotype occurred many times. The chain links TRBV20-1 to TRBJ2-2; 9 bases are a match to TRBD2. The CDR3 runs 17 residues. The germline gives CDR1 DFQATT, CDR2 SNEGSKA (reference sequence). The J segment lost 4 bases and the V segment lost 0 bases, leaving 9 bases of the junction unmatched. CDR3 sequence reads: CSARDNLAGSSTGELFF. The CDR3 DNA reads TGCAGTGCTAGAGATAACCTAGCGGGGAGTAGCACCGGGGAGCTGTTTTTT.

The gene calls are TRBV4-2 and TRBJ1-2, with unresolved D. CDR3 length: 13 amino acids. Trimming removed 2 bases at V and 6 bases at J, with 10 bases between. Germline-derived CDR1 and CDR2 are LGHNA and YNFKEQ. The CDR3 nucleotides read TGTGCCAGCAGCCAATGGGGTGGTAATGGCTACACCTTC. Its translation is CASSQWGGNGYTF.

At least ten counts were recorded for this clonotype. A much larger clone differs by one base, so this may be a read error. The V call is TRBV30, the J call TRBJ2-7; D is unresolved. The CDR3 consists of 11 residues. V lost 5 bases, J lost 2 bases, and 7 bases lay in between. Germline values: CDR1 GTSNPN, CDR2 SVGIG (reference sequence). The CDR3: CAWAKAYEQYF. For the CDR3, the DNA is TGTGCCTGGGCTAAAGCCTACGAGCAGTACTTC.

This clonotype was seen at least ten times. Relative to the germline gene, one junction end is altered; a read error may explain this. The J gene is TRBJ1-6, the V gene TRBV9, with 7 bases aligning to TRBD1. Germline CDR1 is SGDLS and CDR2 is YYNGEE. The length of the CDR3 is 14 residues. The CDR3 coding sequence is TGTGCCAGCAGCCTAACAGGGGTCGGATCACCCCTCAACTTT. Protein: CASSLTGVGSPLNF.

This clonotype was seen repeatedly, ten times or more. The J gene is TRBJ2-1, the V gene TRBV20-1; D gene unclear. V gave up 5 bases and J gave up 8 bases, with 16 bases separating them. The V gene's germline CDR1 is DFQATT and CDR2 SNEGSKA (reference sequence). CDR3 size: 13 residues. The CDR3 reads CSAADPRSHEQFF. Here the CDR3 DNA reads TGCAGTGCTGCGGACCCTCGGTCGCATGAGCAGTTCTTC.

This clonotype has ten or more counts. The V and J genes are TRBV20-1 and TRBJ2-3; 8 bases match TRBD2. The CDR3 loop spans 15 amino acids. V dropped 5 bases and J dropped 1; count of bases not matched to a gene: 8. Germline CDR1 reads DFQATT; CDR2 reads SNEGSKA (reference sequence). The CDR3 here is CSASSPTSGTDTQYF. The CDR3 DNA follows: TGCAGTGCTTCATCCCCGACTAGCGGCACAGATACGCAGTATTTT.

Notes on this clonotype: This may be a read error, as it is one base from a much larger clone. The chain carries TRBV7-2 and TRBJ2-7; D gene uncertain. V gave up 6 bases and J gave up 3 bases, with 18 bases separating them. Per germline, CDR1 SGHTA and CDR2 FQGNSA. The CDR3 totals 15 residues. CDR3 coding DNA: TGTGCCAGCAGTCGTCCGGCAAAGGGTCTCTACGAGCAGTACTTC. This encodes CASSRPAKGLYEQYF.